The present TCR beta chain was sequenced within a study of regulatory T cells in long-lasting Graves disease. Overall study findings and caveats: Relative to newly diagnosed Graves' patients, persistent ones had lower TCR diversity.

On this clonotype itself: Its antigen is not identified.

CDR3 size: 15 residues. Germline V CDR1 and CDR2: MDHEN, SYDVKM. V lost 10 bases, J lost 0 bases, and 16 bases lay in between. Through Arm-PCR of CDR3 regions and iRepertoire HTBI primers, TCR beta libraries were built. MiXCR, run by TCRdb on the multiplex PCR reads, gives a single entry per CDR3 protein. The sample shows roughly 300,000 distinct CDR3 sequences, 15% to 20% of them seen only once. Time point: persistent/refractory GD, antithyroid drugs over 5 years with positive TRAb. PBMC-extracted RNA yielded the TCR library. The starting material was peripheral blood mononuclear cells (PBMCs), obtained when the disease was refractory, from a patient treated with antithyroid drugs. The rearrangement uses TRBV28 and TRBJ1-3, with D possibly being TRBD1 (6 bases). This sequence was found in a female donor with Graves disease. The CDR3 here is CATVRDNDSGNTIYF. The CDR3 DNA reads as TGTGCCACGGTCCGGGACAACGACTCTGGAAACACCATATATTTT.